The clone carrying this T cell receptor beta chain was observed a handful of times. Its target is unknown. RNA extraction was followed by reverse transcription into cDNA, which acted as the sequencing template. TCRdb's copy holds only in-frame clones and misses some; the assay was immunoSEQ multiplex PCR. Among over 150,000 clones listed, about three fifths were seen once. This CDR3 is built from 12 residues. The ends were cut back, 0 bases at V and 10 bases at J, with 7 bases in the middle. Germline CDR1 reads SQVTM; CDR2 reads ANQGSEA. This entry belongs to a study of CD8+ T cells in alopecia areata. Study-wide points: Across lesional scalp, and particularly alopecia totalis/universalis, clonality surpassed that of normal scalp.

The treatment: oral pan-JAK inhibitor, 5-10 mg twice daily. Here the sequenced sample was CD8+ T cells sorted from blood, taken at week 24, from a patient treated with tofacitinib. The chain has TRBV29-1 and TRBJ2-6; weak D call: TRBD2 (5 bases). This receptor was identified in a human donor with alopecia areata. For the CDR3, the DNA is TGCAGCGTTGAAGACAGAGGGAACGTCCTGACTTTC. It codes for CSVEDRGNVLTF.